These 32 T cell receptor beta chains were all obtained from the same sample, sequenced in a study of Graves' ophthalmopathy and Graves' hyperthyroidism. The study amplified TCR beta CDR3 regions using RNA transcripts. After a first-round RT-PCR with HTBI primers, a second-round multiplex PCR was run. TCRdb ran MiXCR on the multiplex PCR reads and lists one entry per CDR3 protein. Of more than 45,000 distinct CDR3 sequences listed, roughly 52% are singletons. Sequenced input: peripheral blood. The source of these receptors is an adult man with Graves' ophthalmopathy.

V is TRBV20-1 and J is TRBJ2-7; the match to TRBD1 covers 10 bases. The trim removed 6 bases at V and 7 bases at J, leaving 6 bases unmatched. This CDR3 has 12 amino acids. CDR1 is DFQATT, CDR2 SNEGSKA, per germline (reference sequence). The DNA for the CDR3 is TGCAGTGCAACTGACAGGGGGCATGAGCAGTACTTC. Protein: CSATDRGHEQYF.

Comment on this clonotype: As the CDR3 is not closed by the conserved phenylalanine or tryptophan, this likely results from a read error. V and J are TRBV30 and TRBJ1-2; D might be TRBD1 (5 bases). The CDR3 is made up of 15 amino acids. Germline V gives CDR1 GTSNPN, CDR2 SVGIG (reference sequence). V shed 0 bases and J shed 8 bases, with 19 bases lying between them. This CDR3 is CAWSVRRGGEEGYTV. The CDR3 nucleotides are TGTGCCTGGAGTGTACGGCGTGGGGGGGAAGAGGGCTACACCGTC.

CDR3 nucleotides: TGCAGCGTTGAAGGGGCGGGAGTGTACGAGCAGTACTTC. This codes for CSVEGAGVYEQYF. This rearrangement joins TRBV29-1 to TRBJ2-7, with 7 bases aligning to TRBD2. Trimming removed 1 base from V and 4 bases from J; junction bases left unmatched: 4. CDR3 length equals 13 residues. Germline V gene lookup returns CDR1 SQVTM and CDR2 ANQGSEA.

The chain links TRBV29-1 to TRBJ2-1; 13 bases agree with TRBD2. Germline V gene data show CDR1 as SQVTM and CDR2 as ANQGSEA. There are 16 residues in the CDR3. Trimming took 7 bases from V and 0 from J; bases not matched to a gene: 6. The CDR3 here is CSGGLAGRSSYNEQFF. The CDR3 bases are TGCAGCGGGGGACTAGCGGGACGCAGCTCCTACAATGAGCAGTTCTTC.

CDR3 residues: CAWRPRLAGVLFNEQYF. The CDR3 nucleotides read TGTGCCTGGAGACCCCGACTAGCGGGAGTTTTATTCAACGAGCAGTACTTC. This chain connects TRBV30 to TRBJ2-7, with 12 bases lining up with TRBD2. Germline V gene sequence: CDR1 GTSNPN, CDR2 SVGIG (reference sequence). The CDR3 loop spans 17 amino acids. V shed 3 bases and J 5 bases; nucleotides not matched to a gene: 14.

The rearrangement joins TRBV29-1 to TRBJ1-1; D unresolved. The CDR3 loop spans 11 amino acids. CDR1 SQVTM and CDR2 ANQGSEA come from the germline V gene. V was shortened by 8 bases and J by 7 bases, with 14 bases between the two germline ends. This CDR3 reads CSPVITGEAFF. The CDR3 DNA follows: TGCAGCCCAGTCATTACGGGTGAAGCTTTCTTT.

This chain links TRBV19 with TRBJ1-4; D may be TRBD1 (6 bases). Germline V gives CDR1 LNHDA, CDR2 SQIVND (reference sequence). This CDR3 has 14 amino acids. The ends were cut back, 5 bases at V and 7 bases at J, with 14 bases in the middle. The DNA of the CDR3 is TGTGCCAGTAGTGAAAGACAGGCTGGTGAAAAACTGTTTTTT. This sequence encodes CASSERQAGEKLFF.

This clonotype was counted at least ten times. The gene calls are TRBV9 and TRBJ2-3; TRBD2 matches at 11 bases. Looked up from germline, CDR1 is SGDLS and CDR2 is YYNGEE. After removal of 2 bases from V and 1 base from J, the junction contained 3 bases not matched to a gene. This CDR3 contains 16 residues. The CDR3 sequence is CASSVGTSGRTDTQYF. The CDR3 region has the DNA TGTGCCAGCAGCGTCGGGACTAGCGGTCGCACAGATACGCAGTATTTT.

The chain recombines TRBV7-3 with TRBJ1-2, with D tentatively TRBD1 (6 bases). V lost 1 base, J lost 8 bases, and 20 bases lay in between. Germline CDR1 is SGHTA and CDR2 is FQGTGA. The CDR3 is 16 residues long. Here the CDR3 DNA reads TGTGCCAGCAGCTTAAAGCCGTTGGGGGCGGGAGTGGGCTACACCTTC. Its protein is CASSLKPLGAGVGYTF.

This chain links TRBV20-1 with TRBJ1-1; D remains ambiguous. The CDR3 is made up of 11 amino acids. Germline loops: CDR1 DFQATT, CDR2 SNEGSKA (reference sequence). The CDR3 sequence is CGPRVNTEAFF. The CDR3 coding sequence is TGCGGCCCTAGGGTGAACACTGAAGCTTTCTTT.

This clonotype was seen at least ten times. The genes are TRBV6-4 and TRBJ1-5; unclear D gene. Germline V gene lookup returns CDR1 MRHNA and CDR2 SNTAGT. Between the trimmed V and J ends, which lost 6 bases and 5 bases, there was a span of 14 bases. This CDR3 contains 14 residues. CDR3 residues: CASREPHPHQPQHF. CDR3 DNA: TGTGCCAGCAGAGAGCCCCACCCCCATCAGCCCCAGCATTTT.

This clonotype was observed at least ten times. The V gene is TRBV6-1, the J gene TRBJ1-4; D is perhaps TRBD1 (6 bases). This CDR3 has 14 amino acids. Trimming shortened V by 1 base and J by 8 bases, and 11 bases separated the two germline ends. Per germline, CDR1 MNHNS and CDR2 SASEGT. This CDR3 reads CASSEGGGQEKLFF. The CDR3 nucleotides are TGTGCCAGCAGTGAAGGGGGAGGACAGGAAAAACTGTTTTTT.

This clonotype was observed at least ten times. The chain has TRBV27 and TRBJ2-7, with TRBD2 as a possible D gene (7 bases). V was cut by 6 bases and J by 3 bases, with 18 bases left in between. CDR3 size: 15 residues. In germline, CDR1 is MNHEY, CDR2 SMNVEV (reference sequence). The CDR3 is CASSPRGGAGYEQYF. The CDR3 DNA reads TGTGCCAGCAGCCCTCGCGGGGGCGCGGGCTACGAGCAGTACTTC.

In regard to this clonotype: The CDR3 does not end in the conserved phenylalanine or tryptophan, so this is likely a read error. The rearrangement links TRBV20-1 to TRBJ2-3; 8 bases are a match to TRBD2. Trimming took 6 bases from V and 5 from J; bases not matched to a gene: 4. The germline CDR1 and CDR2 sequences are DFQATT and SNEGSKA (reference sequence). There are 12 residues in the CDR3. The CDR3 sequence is CSAPLAGDTQYP. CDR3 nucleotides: TGCAGTGCCCCCCTAGCGGGAGATACGCAGTATCCT.

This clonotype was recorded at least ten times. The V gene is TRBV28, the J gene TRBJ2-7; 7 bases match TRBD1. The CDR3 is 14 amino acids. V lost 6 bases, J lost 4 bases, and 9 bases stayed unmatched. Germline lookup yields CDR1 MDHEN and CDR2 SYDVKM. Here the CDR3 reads CASRLRQGVYEQYF. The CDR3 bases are TGTGCCAGCAGACTCCGACAGGGAGTTTACGAGCAGTACTTC.

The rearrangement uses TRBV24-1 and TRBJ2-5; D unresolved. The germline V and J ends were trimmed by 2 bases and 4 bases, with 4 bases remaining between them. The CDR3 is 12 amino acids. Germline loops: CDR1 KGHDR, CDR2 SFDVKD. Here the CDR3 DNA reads TGTGCCACCAGTGATTGCACAGAGACCCAGTACTTC. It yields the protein CATSDCTETQYF.

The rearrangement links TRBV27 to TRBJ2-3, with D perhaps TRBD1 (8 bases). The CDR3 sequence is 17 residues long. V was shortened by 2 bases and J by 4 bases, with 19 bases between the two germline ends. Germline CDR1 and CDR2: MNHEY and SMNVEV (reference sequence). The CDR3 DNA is TGTGCCAGCAGTTTAATACCAGGGGGCGCGGGGGCAGATACGCAGTATTTT. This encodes CASSLIPGGAGADTQYF.

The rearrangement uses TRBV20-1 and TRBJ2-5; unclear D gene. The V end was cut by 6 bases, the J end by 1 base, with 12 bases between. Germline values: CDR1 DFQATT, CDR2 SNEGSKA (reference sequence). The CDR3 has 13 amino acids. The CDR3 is CSAFETSQETQYF. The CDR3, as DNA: TGCAGTGCGTTTGAGACATCCCAAGAGACCCAGTACTTC.

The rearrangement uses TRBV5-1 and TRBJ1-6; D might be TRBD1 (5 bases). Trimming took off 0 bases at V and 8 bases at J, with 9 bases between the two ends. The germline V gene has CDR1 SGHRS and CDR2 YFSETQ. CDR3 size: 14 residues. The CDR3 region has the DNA TGCGCCAGCAGCTTGGTGGGGCCCCATTCACCCCTCCACTTT. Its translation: CASSLVGPHSPLHF.

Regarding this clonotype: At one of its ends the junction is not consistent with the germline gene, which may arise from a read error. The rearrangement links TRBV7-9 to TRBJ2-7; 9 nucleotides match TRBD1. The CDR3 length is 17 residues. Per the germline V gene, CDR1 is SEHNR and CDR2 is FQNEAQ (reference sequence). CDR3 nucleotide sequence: TGTGCCAGCGGCTTAGACCCGACAGGGGGAAACTTATACGAGCAGTACTTC. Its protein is CASGLDPTGGNLYEQYF. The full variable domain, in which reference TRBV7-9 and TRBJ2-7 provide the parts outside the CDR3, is DTGVSQNPRHKITKRGQNVTFRCDPISEHNRLYWYRQTLGQGPEFLTYFQNEAQLEKSRLLSDRFSAERPKGSFSTLEIQRTEQGDSAMYLCASGLDPTGGNLYEQYFGPGTRLTVT.

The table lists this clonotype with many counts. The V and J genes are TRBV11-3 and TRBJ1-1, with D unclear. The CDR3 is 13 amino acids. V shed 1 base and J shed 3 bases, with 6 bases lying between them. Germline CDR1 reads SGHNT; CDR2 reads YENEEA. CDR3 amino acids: CASSLGWDTEAFF. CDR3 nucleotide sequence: TGTGCCAGCAGCTTAGGATGGGACACTGAAGCTTTCTTT. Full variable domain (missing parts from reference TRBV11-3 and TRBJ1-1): EAGVVQSPRYKIIEKKQPVAFWCNPISGHNTLYWYLQNLGQGPELLIRYENEEAVDDSQLPKDRFSAERLKGVDSTLKIQPAELGDSAVYLCASSLGWDTEAFFGQGTRLTVV.

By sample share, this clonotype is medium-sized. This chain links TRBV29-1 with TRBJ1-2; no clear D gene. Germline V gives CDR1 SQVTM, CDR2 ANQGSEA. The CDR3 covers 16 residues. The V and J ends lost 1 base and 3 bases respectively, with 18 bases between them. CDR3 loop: CSVEGLVGQRDYGYTF. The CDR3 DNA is TGCAGCGTTGAAGGTTTGGTAGGGCAGCGGGACTATGGCTACACCTTC.

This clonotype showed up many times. CDR3 nucleotides: TGTGCCAGCAGCTTTTACCGGGACAGGGGGATGTCGAAGTATGGCTACACCTTC. Residues: CASSFYRDRGMSKYGYTF. The V and J genes are TRBV11-2 and TRBJ1-2; 11 bases are shared with TRBD1. Germline V CDR1 and CDR2: SGHAT, FQNNGV. The J segment lost 5 bases and the V segment lost 3 bases, leaving 14 bases of the junction unmatched. The CDR3 contains 18 residues.

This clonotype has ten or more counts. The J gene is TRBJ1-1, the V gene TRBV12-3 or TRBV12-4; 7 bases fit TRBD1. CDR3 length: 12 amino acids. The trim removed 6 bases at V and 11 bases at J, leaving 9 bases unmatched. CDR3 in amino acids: CASRTTGESAFF. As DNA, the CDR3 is TGTGCCAGCAGGACAACAGGGGAATCGGCTTTCTTT.

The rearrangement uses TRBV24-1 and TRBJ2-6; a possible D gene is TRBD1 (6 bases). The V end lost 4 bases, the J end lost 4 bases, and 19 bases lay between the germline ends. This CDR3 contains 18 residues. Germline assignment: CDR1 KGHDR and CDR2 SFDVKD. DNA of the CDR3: TGTGCCACCAGTGACTCCGCGGACAGACACTCAGGGGCCAACGTCCTGACTTTC. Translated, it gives CATSDSADRHSGANVLTF.

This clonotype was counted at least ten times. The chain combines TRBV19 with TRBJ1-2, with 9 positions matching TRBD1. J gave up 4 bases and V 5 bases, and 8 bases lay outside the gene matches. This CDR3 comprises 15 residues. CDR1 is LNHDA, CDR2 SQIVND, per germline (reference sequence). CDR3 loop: CASSVTGQGSYGYTF. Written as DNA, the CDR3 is TGTGCCAGTAGTGTCACCGGACAGGGGTCCTATGGCTACACCTTC.

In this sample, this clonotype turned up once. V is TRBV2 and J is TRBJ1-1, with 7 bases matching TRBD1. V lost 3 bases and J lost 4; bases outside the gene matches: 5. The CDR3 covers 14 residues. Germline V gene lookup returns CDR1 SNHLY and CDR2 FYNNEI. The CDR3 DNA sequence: TGTGCCAGCAGTGACGGGACAGTTGGCACTGAAGCTTTCTTT. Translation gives CASSDGTVGTEAFF.

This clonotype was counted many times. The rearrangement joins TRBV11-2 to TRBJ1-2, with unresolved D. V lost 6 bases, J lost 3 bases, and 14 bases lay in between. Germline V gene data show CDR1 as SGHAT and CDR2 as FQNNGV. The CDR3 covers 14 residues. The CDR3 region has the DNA TGTGCCAGCAGACCTTCAAGGGCTGACTATGGCTACACCTTC. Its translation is CASRPSRADYGYTF. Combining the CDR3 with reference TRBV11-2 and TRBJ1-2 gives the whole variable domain EAGVAQSPRYKIIEKRQSVAFWCNPISGHATLYWYQQILGQGPKLLIQFQNNGVVDDSQLPKDRFSAERLKGVDSTLKIQPAKLEDSAVYLCASRPSRADYGYTFGSGTRLTVV.

The CDR3 bases are TGTGCCAGCAGTGAAGCTATGCTAGCGGAGGACACCGGGGAGCTGTTTTTT. Its protein is CASSEAMLAEDTGELFF. The rearrangement joins TRBV6-5 to TRBJ2-2; the match to TRBD2 covers 7 bases. The length of the CDR3 is 17 residues. CDR1 and CDR2 (germline): MNHEY, SVGAGI. The ends lost 5 bases at V and 3 bases at J; junction bases unmatched: 12.

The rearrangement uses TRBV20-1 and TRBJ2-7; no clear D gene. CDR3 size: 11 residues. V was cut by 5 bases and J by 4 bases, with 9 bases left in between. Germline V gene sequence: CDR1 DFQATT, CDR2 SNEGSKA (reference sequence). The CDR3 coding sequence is TGCAGTGCTCCATCCCGTTACGAGCAGTACTTC. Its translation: CSAPSRYEQYF.

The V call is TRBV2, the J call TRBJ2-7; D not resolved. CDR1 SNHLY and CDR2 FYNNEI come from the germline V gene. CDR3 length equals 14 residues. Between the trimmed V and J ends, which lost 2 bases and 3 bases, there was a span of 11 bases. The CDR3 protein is CASSEKARSYEQYF. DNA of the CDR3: TGTGCCAGCAGTGAAAAGGCCAGGAGCTACGAGCAGTACTTC. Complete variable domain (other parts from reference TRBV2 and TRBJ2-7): EPEVTQTPSHQVTQMGQEVILRCVPISNHLYFYWYRQILGQKVEFLVSFYNNEISEKSEIFDDQFSVERPDGSNFTLKIRSTKLEDSAMYFCASSEKARSYEQYFGPGTRLTVT.

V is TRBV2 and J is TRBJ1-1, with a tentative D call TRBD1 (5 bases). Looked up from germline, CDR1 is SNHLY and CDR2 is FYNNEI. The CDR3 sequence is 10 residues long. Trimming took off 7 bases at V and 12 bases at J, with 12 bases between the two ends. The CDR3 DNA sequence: TGTGCCAGCACCGGGGGGGGAACTTTCTTT. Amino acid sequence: CASTGGGTFF. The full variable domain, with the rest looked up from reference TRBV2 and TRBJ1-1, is EPEVTQTPSHQVTQMGQEVILRCVPISNHLYFYWYRQILGQKVEFLVSFYNNEISEKSEIFDDQFSVERPDGSNFTLKIRSTKLEDSAMYFCASTGGGTFFGQGTRLTVV.